This TCR beta chain was documented in a study of blood T cell repertoires in COVID-19. Across the whole study: Nucleic acid was either cDNA or gDNA, and it came from T cells, B-cell-depleted T cells, or PBMCs.

Per the original data handling: Nucleated cell counts were estimated from reference gene primer amplification. Data came from immunoSEQ multiplex PCR; TCRdb stores just in-frame clones and leaves some out. V, J and clone size reflect that table, while D and trimming were determined from the DNA. Of some 49,000 clones listed, roughly 80% are singletons. Germline V gene sequence: CDR1 SGHRS, CDR2 YFSETQ. This CDR3 has 17 amino acids. V was clipped by 0 bases and J by 2 bases; unmatched bases: 8. Sequencing was carried out using peripheral blood. The chain links TRBV5-1 to TRBJ2-3; 8 bases match TRBD2. The clonotype was recovered from an older woman with acute or convalescent COVID-19. The CDR3 DNA sequence: TGCGCCAGCAGCTTGGGGATGAGCGGGAGTCCCACAGATACGCAGTATTTT. As protein: CASSLGMSGSPTDTQYF.